This T cell receptor (beta chain) was observed in a study of CD8 T cells in Susac syndrome. Study findings and constraints: The study recognized that the number of individuals in its TCR sequencing and HLA analysis was relatively small.

Negative isolation yielded CD4+ and CD8+ T cells, and FACS enriched TEMRA cells. The CDR3 sequence is 13 residues long. Germline-derived CDR1 and CDR2 are SGHDN and FVKESK. Trimming cost V 3 bases and J 6 bases; bases outside gene matches: 1. After extraction with the RNeasy kit, about 0.45 to 1 ug of the RNA was reverse transcribed using random hexamers. It was immunoSEQ multiplex PCR that amplified TCR beta CDR3 across 54 Vbeta and 13 Jbeta. TCRdb analysed the immunoSEQ multiplex PCR reads with MiXCR anew, one entry per CDR3 protein. The sample carries some 190,000 distinct CDR3 sequences, 95% recorded once. About this clonotype itself: Its antigen remains unidentified.

The clonotype comes from a human donor in good health. Sequencing was done on a sample of CD4+ T cells from PBMCs. The chain has TRBV14 and TRBJ2-1; the match to TRBD2 covers 8 bases. DNA for the CDR3: TGTGCCAGCAGCCACCGGGGGGGCAATGAGCAGTTCTTC. Its translation: CASSHRGGNEQFF.